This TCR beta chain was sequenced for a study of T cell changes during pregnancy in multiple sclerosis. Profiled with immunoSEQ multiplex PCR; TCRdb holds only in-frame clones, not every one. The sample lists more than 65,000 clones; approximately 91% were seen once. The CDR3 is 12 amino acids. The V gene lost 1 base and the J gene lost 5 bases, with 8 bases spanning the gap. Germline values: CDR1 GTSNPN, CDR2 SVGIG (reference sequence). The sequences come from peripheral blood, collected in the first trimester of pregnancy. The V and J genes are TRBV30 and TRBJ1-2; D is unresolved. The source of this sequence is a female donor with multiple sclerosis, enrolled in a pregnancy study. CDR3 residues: CAWSGGQYGYTF. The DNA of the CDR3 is TGTGCCTGGAGTGGCGGGCAGTATGGCTACACCTTC. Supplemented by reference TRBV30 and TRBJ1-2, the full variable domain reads SQTIHQWPATLVQPVGSPLSLECTVEGTSNPNLYWYRQAAGRGLQLLFYSVGIGQISSEVPQNLSASRPQDRQFILSSKKLLLSDSGFYLCAWSGGQYGYTFGSGTRLTVV.